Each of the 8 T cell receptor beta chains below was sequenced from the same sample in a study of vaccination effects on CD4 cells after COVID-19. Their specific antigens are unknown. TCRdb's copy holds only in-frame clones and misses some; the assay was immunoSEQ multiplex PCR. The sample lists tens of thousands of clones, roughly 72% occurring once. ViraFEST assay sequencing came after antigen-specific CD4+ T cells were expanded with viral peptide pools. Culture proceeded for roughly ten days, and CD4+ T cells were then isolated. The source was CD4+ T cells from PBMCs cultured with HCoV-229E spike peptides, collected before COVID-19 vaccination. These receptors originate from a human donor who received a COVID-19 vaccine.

The CDR3 DNA sequence: TGCGCCAGCAGCCAAGGGGCGGCAGCTAACTATGGCTACACCTTC. This translates into CASSQGAAANYGYTF. The chain is built from TRBV4-1 and TRBJ1-2, with D hard to call. V was clipped by 1 base and J by 0 bases, with 9 bases between them. CDR1 and CDR2 from the germline V gene are MGHRA and YSYEKL. The CDR3 is made up of 15 amino acids.

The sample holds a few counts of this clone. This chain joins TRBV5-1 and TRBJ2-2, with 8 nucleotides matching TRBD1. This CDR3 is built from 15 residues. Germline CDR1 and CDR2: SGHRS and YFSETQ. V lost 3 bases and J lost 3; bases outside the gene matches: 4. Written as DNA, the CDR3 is TGCGCCAGCAGCTCGGACAGGGTCGACACCGGGGAGCTGTTTTTT. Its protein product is CASSSDRVDTGELFF.

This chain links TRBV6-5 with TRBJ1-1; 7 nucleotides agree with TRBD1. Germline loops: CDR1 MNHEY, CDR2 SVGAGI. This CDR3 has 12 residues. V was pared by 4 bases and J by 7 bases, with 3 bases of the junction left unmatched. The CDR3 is CASSSQGSEAFF. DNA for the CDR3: TGTGCCAGCAGTTCACAGGGGAGTGAAGCTTTCTTT.

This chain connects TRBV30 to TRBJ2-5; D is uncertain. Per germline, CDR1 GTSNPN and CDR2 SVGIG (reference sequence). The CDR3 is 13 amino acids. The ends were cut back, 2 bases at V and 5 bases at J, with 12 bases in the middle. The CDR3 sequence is CAWSFRARETQYF. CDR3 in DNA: TGTGCCTGGAGTTTTAGGGCCCGGGAGACCCAGTACTTC.

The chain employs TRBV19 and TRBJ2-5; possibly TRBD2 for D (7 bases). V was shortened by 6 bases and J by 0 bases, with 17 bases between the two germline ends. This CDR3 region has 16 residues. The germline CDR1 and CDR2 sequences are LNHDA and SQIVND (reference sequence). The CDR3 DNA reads TGTGCCAGTAGCCCCGCCCGGGGGGCTTACCAAGAGACCCAGTACTTC. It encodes CASSPARGAYQETQYF.

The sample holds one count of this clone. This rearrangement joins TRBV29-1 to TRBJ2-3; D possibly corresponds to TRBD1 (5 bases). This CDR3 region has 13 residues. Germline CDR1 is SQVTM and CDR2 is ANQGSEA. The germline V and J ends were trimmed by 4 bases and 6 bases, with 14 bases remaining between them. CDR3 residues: CSVAPQGADTQYF. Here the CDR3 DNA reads TGCAGCGTTGCACCCCAGGGCGCGGATACGCAGTATTTT.

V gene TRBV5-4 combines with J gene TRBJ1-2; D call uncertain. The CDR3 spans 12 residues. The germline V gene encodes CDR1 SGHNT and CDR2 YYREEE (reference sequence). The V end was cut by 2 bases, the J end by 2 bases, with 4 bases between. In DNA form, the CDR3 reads TGTGCCAGCAGCTTCGGGAACTATGGCTACACCTTC. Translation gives CASSFGNYGYTF.

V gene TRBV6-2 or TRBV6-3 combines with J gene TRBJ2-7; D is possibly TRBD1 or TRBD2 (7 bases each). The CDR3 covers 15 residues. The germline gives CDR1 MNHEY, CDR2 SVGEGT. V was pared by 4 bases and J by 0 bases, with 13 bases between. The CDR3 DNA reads TGTGCCAGCAGTTCAGGGGGGGGAGGCTCCTACGAGCAGTACGTC. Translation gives CASSSGGGGSYEQYV.